This T cell receptor (beta chain) comes out of a study of blood T cell repertoires in COVID-19. The V and J ends lost 0 bases and 3 bases respectively, with 6 bases between them. In germline, CDR1 is SGHNT, CDR2 YYREEE (reference sequence). The CDR3 has 13 residues. Participants were aged roughly 18 to 90 years, lived in roughly 25 US areas, and enrolled virtually. Which cohort a participant joined came from the clinical history participants gave. Methods used by the authors: Nucleated cell counts were estimated from reference gene primer amplification. Assay used: immunoSEQ multiplex PCR; TCRdb lists only in-frame clones, some missing. V, J and clone size derive from that table, while D and trimming were established from the DNA sequence. The sample lists approximately 350,000 clones; around 83% were seen once.

The chain has TRBV5-4 and TRBJ1-1; no firm D call. Sequencing was performed on PBMCs or T cells enriched from blood (not recorded which). This TCR derives from a woman aged 45-65 years who had recovered from COVID-19. CDR3 nucleotide sequence: TGTGCCAGCAGCTTGGTGAGGGACACTGAAGCTTTCTTT. Protein sequence: CASSLVRDTEAFF.